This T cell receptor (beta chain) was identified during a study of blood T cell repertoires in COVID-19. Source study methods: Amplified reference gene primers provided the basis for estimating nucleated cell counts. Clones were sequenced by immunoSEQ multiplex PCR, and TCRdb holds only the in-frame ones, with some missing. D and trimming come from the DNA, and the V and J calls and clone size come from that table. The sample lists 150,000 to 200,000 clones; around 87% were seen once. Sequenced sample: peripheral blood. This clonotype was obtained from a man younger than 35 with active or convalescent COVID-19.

The CDR3 region has the DNA TGTGCCAGCAGCTTGCAGGGTAAGGATGAGCAGTTCTTC. Translating it yields CASSLQGKDEQFF. The gene calls are TRBV7-6 and TRBJ2-1, with TRBD1 as a possible D gene (5 bases). There are 13 residues in the CDR3. V was pared by 3 bases and J by 8 bases, with 11 bases between. CDR1 and CDR2 from the germline V gene are SGHVS and FNYEAQ.